This T cell receptor beta chain was identified in a study of Tregs in tolerant kidney transplant recipients. Study-level points and caveats: Donor-specific Treg expansion exceeded global Treg expansion in tolerant patients, suggesting antigen drive.

Concerning this clone itself: What it recognizes is unknown.

Mixed chimerism was transient after nonmyeloablative marrow transplants from related graft donors. Unstimulated Tregs (CD4+CD25+CD127-) and CD4+CD25- non-Tregs were sorted from PBMCs. The V segment lost 0 bases and the J segment 5 bases; nucleotides outside the gene matches: 6. Looked up from germline, CDR1 is MNHNY and CDR2 is SVGAGI (reference sequence). The length of the CDR3 is 15 residues. Sequencing used immunoSEQ multiplex PCR; TCRdb keeps in-frame clones, though not all of them. The sample consists of approximately 90,000 clones, 93% of them appearing once. Specimen: CD4+ T cells from blood (PBMCs), collected 12 months after the transplant. This clonotype originated in a human patient who received a combined kidney and bone marrow transplant. Some T cells may have originated in the graft donor. The V gene is TRBV6-6, the J gene TRBJ1-1; 7 bases fit TRBD1. CDR3 DNA sequence: TGTGCCAGCAGTTACTCAGGGGGCGCGGGAACTGAAGCTTTCTTT. It yields the protein CASSYSGGAGTEAFF.